Listed below are T cell receptor beta chains from one sample, sequenced in a study of shared clonotypes between healthy human individuals. Method: immunoSEQ multiplex PCR; TCRdb's copy keeps in-frame clones and lacks some. The sample has some 2,100,000 clones, nearly 97% seen once. Sequencing was carried out using naive CD4+ T cells sorted from blood. Receptors were obtained from a man younger than 30 in good health. Both conserved end residues are part of each CDR3. Fields, in order: CDR3 length, clone size, V gene, D gene, J gene, CDR3 DNA, CDR3 protein. The D gene is left open where the match is weak. Where a row states a size, it is once, few, many or the class of an expanded clone; other rows omit it.

CDR3 length: 15
clone size: -
V gene: TRBV6-5
D gene: -
J gene: TRBJ1-2
CDR3 DNA: TGTGCCAGCAGTTTTCAAGTAAAAGCTAACTATGGCTACACCTTC
CDR3 protein: CASSFQVKANYGYTF

CDR3 length: 12
clone size: once
V gene: TRBV6-6
D gene: -
J gene: TRBJ1-3
CDR3 DNA: TGTGCCAGCAAGGGAGTGGGAAACACCATATATTTT
CDR3 protein: CASKGVGNTIYF

CDR3 length: 16
clone size: -
V gene: TRBV6-5
D gene: -
J gene: TRBJ1-2
CDR3 DNA: TGTGCCAGCAGTTCACCGGGACAAAGGGGCGGCTATGGCTACACCTTC
CDR3 protein: CASSSPGQRGGYGYTF

CDR3 length: 16
clone size: -
V gene: TRBV2
D gene: -
J gene: TRBJ2-2
CDR3 DNA: TGTGCCAGCAGCCCAAGACCTAGCGAAAATGGCGGGGAGCTGTTTTTT
CDR3 protein: CASSPRPSENGGELFF

CDR3 length: 17
clone size: -
V gene: TRBV7-9
D gene: TRBD1
J gene: TRBJ2-3
CDR3 DNA: TGTGCCAGCAGCTTAGGTCCACAGGGGGTGAGCACAGATACGCAGTATTTT
CDR3 protein: CASSLGPQGVSTDTQYF

CDR3 length: 17
clone size: -
V gene: TRBV7-9
D gene: -
J gene: TRBJ2-2
CDR3 DNA: TGTGCCAGCAGCTTAACCCCCCGGTCGGGGGCGTCCGGGGAGCTGTTTTTT
CDR3 protein: CASSLTPRSGASGELFF

CDR3 length: 13
clone size: -
V gene: TRBV18
D gene: -
J gene: TRBJ1-2
CDR3 DNA: TGTGCCAGCTCACCAGAAAGGGACCATGGCTACACCTTC
CDR3 protein: CASSPERDHGYTF

CDR3 length: 13
clone size: -
V gene: TRBV7-2
D gene: -
J gene: TRBJ1-4
CDR3 DNA: TGTGCCAGCAGCCCTGGACAAAATGAAAAACTGTTTTTT
CDR3 protein: CASSPGQNEKLFF

CDR3 length: 15
clone size: -
V gene: TRBV11-2
D gene: -
J gene: TRBJ2-3
CDR3 DNA: TGTGCCAGCAGCTGGGGAGCGGGTATCACAGATACGCAGTATTTT
CDR3 protein: CASSWGAGITDTQYF

CDR3 length: 19
clone size: -
V gene: TRBV7-9
D gene: TRBD2
J gene: TRBJ2-3
CDR3 DNA: TGTGCCAGCAGCTCCTACTACGCGGGAGAAGGCCGGGGCACAGATACGCAGTATTTT
CDR3 protein: CASSSYYAGEGRGTDTQYF

CDR3 length: 15
clone size: -
V gene: TRBV6-6
D gene: TRBD1
J gene: TRBJ1-1
CDR3 DNA: TGTGCCAGCAGCTCCACCGGACAGGGCCTTACTGAAGCTTTCTTT
CDR3 protein: CASSSTGQGLTEAFF

CDR3 length: 15
clone size: -
V gene: TRBV6-5
D gene: -
J gene: TRBJ2-3
CDR3 DNA: TGTGCCAGCAGTTACAGGACGGCTAGCACAGATACGCAGTATTTT
CDR3 protein: CASSYRTASTDTQYF

CDR3 length: 15
clone size: few
V gene: TRBV6-1
D gene: TRBD2
J gene: TRBJ2-2
CDR3 DNA: TGTGCCAGCATCACAGCGGGAGGGAACACCGGGGAGCTGTTTTTT
CDR3 protein: CASITAGGNTGELFF

CDR3 length: 17
clone size: -
V gene: TRBV5-6
D gene: -
J gene: TRBJ2-4
CDR3 DNA: TGTGCCAGCAGCTTGGAAAGGACTACATTAGCCAAAAACATTCAGTACTTC
CDR3 protein: CASSLERTTLAKNIQYF

CDR3 length: 14
clone size: -
V gene: TRBV19
D gene: TRBD1
J gene: TRBJ2-7
CDR3 DNA: TGTGCCAGTAGTATAAGACAGGGATCCTACGAGCAGTACTTC
CDR3 protein: CASSIRQGSYEQYF

CDR3 length: 14
clone size: -
V gene: TRBV2
D gene: -
J gene: TRBJ1-2
CDR3 DNA: TGTGCCAGCAGTGGGGGCAGTCAGAACTATGGCTACACCTTC
CDR3 protein: CASSGGSQNYGYTF

CDR3 length: 15
clone size: -
V gene: TRBV6-1
D gene: TRBD2
J gene: TRBJ2-1
CDR3 DNA: TGTGCCAGCAGCGCCGCTAGCGGGGGTTACAATGAGCAGTTCTTC
CDR3 protein: CASSAASGGYNEQFF

CDR3 length: 14
clone size: -
V gene: TRBV6-6
D gene: -
J gene: TRBJ1-1
CDR3 DNA: TGTGCCAGCAGTTCACAGGGAGTGAACACTGAAGCTTTCTTT
CDR3 protein: CASSSQGVNTEAFF

CDR3 length: 14
clone size: -
V gene: TRBV28
D gene: -
J gene: TRBJ1-3
CDR3 DNA: TGTGCCAGCAGTTTGGTCGGGTCGGGAAACACCATATATTTT
CDR3 protein: CASSLVGSGNTIYF

CDR3 length: 18
clone size: -
V gene: TRBV9
D gene: -
J gene: TRBJ2-5
CDR3 DNA: TGTGCCAGCAGCGTTCGCGGACACGGCGGGATTGGAGTAGAGACCCAGTACTTC
CDR3 protein: CASSVRGHGGIGVETQYF

CDR3 length: 15
clone size: -
V gene: TRBV5-4
D gene: -
J gene: TRBJ2-3
CDR3 DNA: TGTGCCAGCAGAGCTCGTGGGATTAGCACAGATACGCAGTATTTT
CDR3 protein: CASRARGISTDTQYF

CDR3 length: 17
clone size: -
V gene: TRBV7-2
D gene: TRBD1
J gene: TRBJ1-4
CDR3 DNA: TGTGCCAGCAGCTTAGGGGGCAGGGGGGCAACTAATGAAAAACTGTTTTTT
CDR3 protein: CASSLGGRGATNEKLFF

CDR3 length: 15
clone size: -
V gene: TRBV6-1
D gene: -
J gene: TRBJ2-1
CDR3 DNA: TGTGCCAGCAGTGAGGAAAGGGGGTTCTACAATGAGCAGTTCTTC
CDR3 protein: CASSEERGFYNEQFF

CDR3 length: 15
clone size: -
V gene: TRBV21-1
D gene: -
J gene: TRBJ1-2
CDR3 DNA: TGTGCCAGCAGCAAAGTAGGAAGACGATTGTGGGGCTACACCTTC
CDR3 protein: CASSKVGRRLWGYTF

CDR3 length: 14
clone size: -
V gene: TRBV11-2
D gene: -
J gene: TRBJ2-5
CDR3 DNA: TGTGCCAGCAGCTTCAGGCACCCAAAGGAGACCCAGTACTTC
CDR3 protein: CASSFRHPKETQYF

CDR3 length: 14
clone size: -
V gene: TRBV28
D gene: -
J gene: TRBJ2-3
CDR3 DNA: TGTGCCACCGGGCGTCACCTCGCTCCAGATACGCAGTATTTT
CDR3 protein: CATGRHLAPDTQYF

CDR3 length: 17
clone size: once
V gene: TRBV9
D gene: TRBD1
J gene: TRBJ2-2
CDR3 DNA: TGTGCCAGCAGCGCTACCTTGGACAGGGGACTCACCGGGGAGCTGTTTTTT
CDR3 protein: CASSATLDRGLTGELFF

CDR3 length: 14
clone size: -
V gene: TRBV5-6
D gene: -
J gene: TRBJ2-3
CDR3 DNA: TGTGCCAGCAGCTTGCGAGTTCTCACAGATACGCAGTATTTT
CDR3 protein: CASSLRVLTDTQYF

CDR3 length: 18
clone size: -
V gene: TRBV7-3
D gene: TRBD2
J gene: TRBJ2-2
CDR3 DNA: TGTGCCAGCAGCTTCCCCGGGGGGGCTAGCGGGCCACCCGGGGAGCTGTTTTTT
CDR3 protein: CASSFPGGASGPPGELFF

CDR3 length: 15
clone size: -
V gene: TRBV4-1
D gene: TRBD1
J gene: TRBJ2-7
CDR3 DNA: TGCGCCAGCAGCCAACCGGGACAGGTCGCCTACGAGCAGTACTTC
CDR3 protein: CASSQPGQVAYEQYF

CDR3 length: 12
clone size: -
V gene: TRBV9
D gene: -
J gene: TRBJ2-1
CDR3 DNA: TGTGCCAGCAGCTTAAACAACAATGAGCAGTTCTTC
CDR3 protein: CASSLNNNEQFF

CDR3 length: 16
clone size: -
V gene: TRBV5-6
D gene: -
J gene: TRBJ2-1
CDR3 DNA: TGTGCCAGCAGCTTGGGACAGGGGAGGGTGGACAATGAGCAGTTCTTC
CDR3 protein: CASSLGQGRVDNEQFF

CDR3 length: 14
clone size: -
V gene: TRBV11-2
D gene: TRBD1
J gene: TRBJ2-4
CDR3 DNA: TGTGCCAGCAGCCGTACAAGGGACAGAGGCATTCAGTACTTC
CDR3 protein: CASSRTRDRGIQYF

CDR3 length: 14
clone size: -
V gene: TRBV4-3
D gene: -
J gene: TRBJ1-2
CDR3 DNA: TGCGCCAGCAGCCAGGACTACGTGCCAAGCGGCTACACCTTC
CDR3 protein: CASSQDYVPSGYTF

CDR3 length: 16
clone size: -
V gene: TRBV11-2
D gene: -
J gene: TRBJ2-7
CDR3 DNA: TGTGCCAGCAGCTTAGACTCAGGGAAACTCACCTACGAGCAGTACTTC
CDR3 protein: CASSLDSGKLTYEQYF

CDR3 length: 16
clone size: once
V gene: TRBV25-1
D gene: TRBD1
J gene: TRBJ1-4
CDR3 DNA: TGTGCCAGCAGTGAATGGGGCGCAGGGACAGGTGAAAAACTGTTTTTT
CDR3 protein: CASSEWGAGTGEKLFF

CDR3 length: 11
clone size: -
V gene: TRBV6-5
D gene: -
J gene: TRBJ2-6
CDR3 DNA: TGTGCCAGCAGCCGGGATAACGTCCTGACTTTC
CDR3 protein: CASSRDNVLTF

CDR3 length: 15
clone size: few
V gene: TRBV6-1
D gene: -
J gene: TRBJ1-6
CDR3 DNA: TGTGCCAGCAGTGACAGGGCGGGGGGTTATGGTACCCTCCACTTT
CDR3 protein: CASSDRAGGYGTLHF

CDR3 length: 13
clone size: once
V gene: TRBV5-1
D gene: -
J gene: TRBJ2-5
CDR3 DNA: TGCGCCAGCAGCTTCAGCCTTCAAGAGACCCAGTACTTC
CDR3 protein: CASSFSLQETQYF

CDR3 length: 12
clone size: -
V gene: TRBV30
D gene: -
J gene: TRBJ2-7
CDR3 DNA: TGTGCCTGGAGTGTATTAGGCTACGAGCAGTACTTC
CDR3 protein: CAWSVLGYEQYF

CDR3 length: 13
clone size: -
V gene: TRBV4-3
D gene: -
J gene: TRBJ1-1
CDR3 DNA: TGCGCCAGCAGCCAAGATAGGGGGGAGAAAGCTTTCTTT
CDR3 protein: CASSQDRGEKAFF

CDR3 length: 15
clone size: -
V gene: TRBV4-3
D gene: -
J gene: TRBJ1-3
CDR3 DNA: TGCGCCAGCAGCCCGGGCCTCGGGGGTGGAAACACCATATATTTT
CDR3 protein: CASSPGLGGGNTIYF

CDR3 length: 14
clone size: -
V gene: TRBV7-9
D gene: TRBD1
J gene: TRBJ1-6
CDR3 DNA: TGTGCCAGCAGCTCACAGGGGGCATATTCACCCCTCCACTTT
CDR3 protein: CASSSQGAYSPLHF

CDR3 length: 17
clone size: -
V gene: TRBV11-2
D gene: TRBD2
J gene: TRBJ2-1
CDR3 DNA: TGTGCCAGCAGCTTAGCCCTGGGACTATCTACCTACAATGAGCAGTTCTTC
CDR3 protein: CASSLALGLSTYNEQFF

CDR3 length: 16
clone size: -
V gene: TRBV19
D gene: TRBD1
J gene: TRBJ1-5
CDR3 DNA: TGTGCCAGTAGTCCTATTGACAGGGGCGACAATCAGCCCCAGCATTTT
CDR3 protein: CASSPIDRGDNQPQHF

CDR3 length: 13
clone size: -
V gene: TRBV6-1
D gene: -
J gene: TRBJ1-5
CDR3 DNA: TGTGCCAGCAGTGAACTGGGAGGTCAGCCCCAGCATTTT
CDR3 protein: CASSELGGQPQHF

CDR3 length: 16
clone size: -
V gene: TRBV27
D gene: -
J gene: TRBJ2-5
CDR3 DNA: TGTGCCAGCAAACTGATGCCCGCTCACCACCAAGAGACCCAGTACTTC
CDR3 protein: CASKLMPAHHQETQYF

CDR3 length: 12
clone size: -
V gene: TRBV29-1
D gene: -
J gene: TRBJ2-7
CDR3 DNA: TGCAGCGCAGAAGGCCAGGGAGGCGAGCAGTACTTC
CDR3 protein: CSAEGQGGEQYF

CDR3 length: 15
clone size: -
V gene: TRBV7-2
D gene: -
J gene: TRBJ1-4
CDR3 DNA: TGTGCCAGCAGCTCCCGTACAGGCGGGAATGAAAAACTGTTTTTT
CDR3 protein: CASSSRTGGNEKLFF

CDR3 length: 15
clone size: -
V gene: TRBV5-1
D gene: TRBD2
J gene: TRBJ2-1
CDR3 DNA: TGCGCCAGCAGCGCCGCGGGGGGCTCCTACAATGAGCAGTTCTTC
CDR3 protein: CASSAAGGSYNEQFF

CDR3 length: 16
clone size: -
V gene: TRBV5-1
D gene: TRBD2
J gene: TRBJ2-3
CDR3 DNA: TGCGCCAGCAGCTTGGAAGCTAGCGGGAGTGCAGATACGCAGTATTTT
CDR3 protein: CASSLEASGSADTQYF

CDR3 length: 14
clone size: few
V gene: TRBV6-6
D gene: -
J gene: TRBJ1-2
CDR3 DNA: TGTGCCAGCAGTTACCAACAGGGAGCAGGAGGCTACACCTTC
CDR3 protein: CASSYQQGAGGYTF

CDR3 length: 17
clone size: once
V gene: TRBV7-7
D gene: -
J gene: TRBJ1-6
CDR3 DNA: TGTGCTAGCAGCTTAGCGGATCTGGACCCTTTTAATTCACCCCTCCACTTT
CDR3 protein: CASSLADLDPFNSPLHF

CDR3 length: 15
clone size: once
V gene: TRBV28
D gene: -
J gene: TRBJ1-1
CDR3 DNA: TGTGCCAGCAGTTTATCGGGAAAGGGGGGCACTGAAGCTTTCTTT
CDR3 protein: CASSLSGKGGTEAFF

CDR3 length: 14
clone size: -
V gene: TRBV19
D gene: TRBD1
J gene: TRBJ1-2
CDR3 DNA: TGTGCCAGTAGCACAGGGGGGACAGGGTATGGCTACACCTTC
CDR3 protein: CASSTGGTGYGYTF

CDR3 length: 15
clone size: -
V gene: TRBV10-3
D gene: TRBD2
J gene: TRBJ2-5
CDR3 DNA: TGTGCCATCAGTGATGGATTGCGGGAGGGGGAGACCCAGTACTTC
CDR3 protein: CAISDGLREGETQYF